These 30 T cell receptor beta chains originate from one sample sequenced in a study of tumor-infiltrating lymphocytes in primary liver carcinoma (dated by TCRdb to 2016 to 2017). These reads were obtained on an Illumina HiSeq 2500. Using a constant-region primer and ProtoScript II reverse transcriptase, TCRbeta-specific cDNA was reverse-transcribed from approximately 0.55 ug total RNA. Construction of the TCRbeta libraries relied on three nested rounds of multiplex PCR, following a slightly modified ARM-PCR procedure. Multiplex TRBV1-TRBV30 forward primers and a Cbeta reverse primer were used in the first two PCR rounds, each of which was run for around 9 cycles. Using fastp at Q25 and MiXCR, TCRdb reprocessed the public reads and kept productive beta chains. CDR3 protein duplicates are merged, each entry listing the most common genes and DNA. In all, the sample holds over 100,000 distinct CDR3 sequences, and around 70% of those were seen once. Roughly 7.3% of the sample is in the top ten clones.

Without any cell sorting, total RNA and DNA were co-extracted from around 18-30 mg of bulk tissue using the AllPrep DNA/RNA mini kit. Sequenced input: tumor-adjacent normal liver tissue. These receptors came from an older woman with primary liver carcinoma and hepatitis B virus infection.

The CDR3 nucleotides read TGTGCCAGCAGCTGCCGCGAGGGCGACCACAATGAGCAGTTCTTC. Translation gives CASSCREGDHNEQFF. The J gene is TRBJ2-1, the V gene TRBV7-8, with D possibly matching TRBD2 (5 bases). Germline V gene sequence: CDR1 SGHVS, CDR2 FQNEAQ. V shed 4 bases and J shed 5 bases, with 15 bases lying between them. The CDR3 is 15 amino acids.

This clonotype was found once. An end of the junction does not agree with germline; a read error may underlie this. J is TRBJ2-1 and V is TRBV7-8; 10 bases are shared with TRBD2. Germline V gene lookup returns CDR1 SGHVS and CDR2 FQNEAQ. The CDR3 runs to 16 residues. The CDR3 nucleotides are TGTGCCAACAGCTTAGTTTCTAGCGGGAGAGGGGATGAGCAATTCTTC. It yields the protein CANSLVSSGRGDEQFF.

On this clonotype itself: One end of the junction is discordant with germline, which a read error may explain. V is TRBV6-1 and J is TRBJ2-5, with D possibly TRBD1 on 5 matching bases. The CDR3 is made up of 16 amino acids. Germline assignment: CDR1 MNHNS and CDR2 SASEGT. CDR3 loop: CASRDLGAGLRETQYF. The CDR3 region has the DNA TGTGCCAGCAGGGACCTTGGGGCAGGGTTAAGAGAGACCCAATACTTC.

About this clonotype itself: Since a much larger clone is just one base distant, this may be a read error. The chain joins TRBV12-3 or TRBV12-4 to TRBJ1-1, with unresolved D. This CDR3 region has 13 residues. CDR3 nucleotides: TGTACCAGCAGTTTCGGAATGAAGACTGAAGCTTTCTTT. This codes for CTSSFGMKTEAFF.

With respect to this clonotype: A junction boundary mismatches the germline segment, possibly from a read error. CDR3 nucleotides: TGTGCCAACAGTTCTTACGGGACCCAATACTTC. It codes for CANSSYGTQYF. V is TRBV28 and J is TRBJ2-5; D may be TRBD1 or TRBD2 (5 bases each). From germline, CDR1 is MDHEN and CDR2 SYDVKM. The CDR3 has 11 residues.

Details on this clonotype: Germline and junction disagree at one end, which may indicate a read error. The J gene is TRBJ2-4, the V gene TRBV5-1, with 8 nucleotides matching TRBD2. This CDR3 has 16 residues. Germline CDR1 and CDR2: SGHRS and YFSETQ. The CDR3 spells CASSLDETSVGDIQYF. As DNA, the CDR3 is TGCGCCAGCAGCTTGGACGAGACTAGCGTGGGGGACATTCAATACTTC. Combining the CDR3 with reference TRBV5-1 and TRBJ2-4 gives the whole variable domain KAGVTQTPRYLIKTRGQQVTLSCSPISGHRSVSWYQQTPGQGLQFLFEYFSETQRNKGNFPGRFSGRQFSNSRSEMNVSTLELGDSALYLCASSLDETSVGDIQYFGAGTRLSVL.

The CDR3 nucleotides read TGTGCCAGCCAGCCCCAGGGGTTCTACGAGCAGTACTTC. This gives the protein CASQPQGFYEQYF. The rearrangement links TRBV25-1 to TRBJ2-7, with D maybe TRBD1 (6 bases). The V gene's germline CDR1 is MGHDK and CDR2 SYGVNS. V was pared by 8 bases and J by 3 bases, with 14 bases between. CDR3 length: 13 amino acids.

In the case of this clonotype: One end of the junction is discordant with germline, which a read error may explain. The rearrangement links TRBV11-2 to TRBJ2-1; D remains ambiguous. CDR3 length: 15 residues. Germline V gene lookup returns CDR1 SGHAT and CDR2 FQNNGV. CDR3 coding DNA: TGTGCCAGCAACTTAGAGAGCCGGAGCGTGAGTGAGCAGTTCTTC. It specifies CASNLESRSVSEQFF.

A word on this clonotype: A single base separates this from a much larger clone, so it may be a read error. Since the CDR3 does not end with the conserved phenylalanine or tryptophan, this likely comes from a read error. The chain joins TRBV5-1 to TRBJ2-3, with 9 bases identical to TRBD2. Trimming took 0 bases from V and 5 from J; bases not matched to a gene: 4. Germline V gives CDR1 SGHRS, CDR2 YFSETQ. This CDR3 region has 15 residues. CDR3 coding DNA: TGCGCCAGCAGCTTGGGCGGGAGGGCGGAAGATACGCAGTATGTT. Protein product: CASSLGGRAEDTQYV.

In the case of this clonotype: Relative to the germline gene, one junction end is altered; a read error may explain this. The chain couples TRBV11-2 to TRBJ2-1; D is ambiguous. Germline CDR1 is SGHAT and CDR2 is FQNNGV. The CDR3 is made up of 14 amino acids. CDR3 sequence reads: CASSLAPSLNERFF. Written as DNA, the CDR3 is TGTGCCAGCAGCTTAGCCCCGAGTCTCAATGAGCGGTTCTTC. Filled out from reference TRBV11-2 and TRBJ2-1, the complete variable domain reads EAGVAQSPRYKIIEKRQSVAFWCNPISGHATLYWYQQILGQGPKLLIQFQNNGVVDDSQLPKDRFSAERLKGVDSTLKIQPAKLEDSAVYLCASSLAPSLNERFFGPGTRLTVL.

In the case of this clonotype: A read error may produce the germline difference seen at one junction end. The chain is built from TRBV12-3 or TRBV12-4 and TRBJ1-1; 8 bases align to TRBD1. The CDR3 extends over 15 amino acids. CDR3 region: CASSCGQGRGTEAFF. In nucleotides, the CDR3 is TGTGCTAGCAGCTGCGGACAGGGACGTGGCACTGAAGCTTTCTTT.

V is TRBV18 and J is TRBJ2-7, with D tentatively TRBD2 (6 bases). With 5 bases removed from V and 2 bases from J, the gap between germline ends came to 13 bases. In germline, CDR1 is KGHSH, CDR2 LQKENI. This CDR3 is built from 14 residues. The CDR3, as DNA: TGTGCCAGCTCAGCACGACTAGATGCCTACGAGCAGTACTTC. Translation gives CASSARLDAYEQYF.

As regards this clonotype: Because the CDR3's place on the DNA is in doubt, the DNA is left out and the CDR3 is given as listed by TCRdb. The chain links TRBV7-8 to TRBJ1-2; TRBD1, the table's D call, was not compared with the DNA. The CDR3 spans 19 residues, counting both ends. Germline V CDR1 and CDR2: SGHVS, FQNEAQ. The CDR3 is CANSSPFRLSGATNYGCTF.

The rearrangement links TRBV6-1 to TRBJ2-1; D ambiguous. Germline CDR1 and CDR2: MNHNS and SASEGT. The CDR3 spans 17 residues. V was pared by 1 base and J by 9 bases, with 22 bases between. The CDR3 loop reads CASSEESRGDLQSEQFF. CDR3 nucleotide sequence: TGTGCCAGCAGTGAAGAATCCAGAGGCGATCTTCAAAGTGAGCAGTTCTTC.

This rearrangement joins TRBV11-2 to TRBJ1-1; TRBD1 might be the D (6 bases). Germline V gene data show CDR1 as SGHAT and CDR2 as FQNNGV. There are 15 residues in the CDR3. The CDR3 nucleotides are TGTTCCAACAGCTTAGATCCGGGGGCAGGAAGTGAAGCTTTCTTT. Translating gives CSNSLDPGAGSEAFF.

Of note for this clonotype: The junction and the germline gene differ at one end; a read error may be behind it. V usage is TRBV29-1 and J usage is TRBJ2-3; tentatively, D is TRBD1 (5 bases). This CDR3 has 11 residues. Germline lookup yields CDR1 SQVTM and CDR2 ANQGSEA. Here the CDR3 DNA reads TGCGGCGTGACAGACAAGGAGAGAGTGTATTTT. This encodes CGVTDKERVYF.

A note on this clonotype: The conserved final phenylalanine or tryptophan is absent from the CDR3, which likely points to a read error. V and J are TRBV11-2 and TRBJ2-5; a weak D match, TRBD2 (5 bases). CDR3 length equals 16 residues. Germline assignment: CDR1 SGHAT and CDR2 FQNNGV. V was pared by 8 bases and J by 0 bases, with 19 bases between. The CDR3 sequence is CASGLRLAEYQETQYL. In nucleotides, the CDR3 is TGTGCCAGCGGTTTACGGCTAGCAGAGTACCAAGAGACCCAGTACTTA.

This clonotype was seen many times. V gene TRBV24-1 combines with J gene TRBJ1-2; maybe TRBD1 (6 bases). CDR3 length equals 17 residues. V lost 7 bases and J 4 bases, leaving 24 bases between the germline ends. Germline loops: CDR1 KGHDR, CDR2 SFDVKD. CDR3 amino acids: CATSPARQVGDSYGYTF. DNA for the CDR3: TGTGCCACCAGCCCTGCGAGACAGGTGGGGGACTCCTATGGCTACACCTTC.

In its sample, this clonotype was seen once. CDR3 nucleotides: TGCGCCAGCAGCTTGGGATCAGATACGCAGTATTTT. Translating gives CASSLGSDTQYF. The gene calls are TRBV5-1 and TRBJ2-3; no clear D gene. Germline loops: CDR1 SGHRS, CDR2 YFSETQ. V was trimmed by 0 bases and J by 4 bases, leaving 3 bases between them. The CDR3 length is 12 residues.

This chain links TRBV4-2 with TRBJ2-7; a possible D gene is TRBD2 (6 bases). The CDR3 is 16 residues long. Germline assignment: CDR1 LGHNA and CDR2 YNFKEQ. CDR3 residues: CVSSQSQREATYEQYF. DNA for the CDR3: TGTGTCAGTAGCCAGTCCCAGAGGGAGGCTACCTACGAGCAGTACTTC.

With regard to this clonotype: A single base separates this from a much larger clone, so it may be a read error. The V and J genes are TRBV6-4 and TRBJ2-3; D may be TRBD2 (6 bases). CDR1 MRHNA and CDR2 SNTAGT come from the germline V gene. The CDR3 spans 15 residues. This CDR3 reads CARSESSGSTDTQYF. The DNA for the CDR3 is TGTGCCAGAAGTGAATCCAGCGGGAGCACAGATACGCAGTATTTT.

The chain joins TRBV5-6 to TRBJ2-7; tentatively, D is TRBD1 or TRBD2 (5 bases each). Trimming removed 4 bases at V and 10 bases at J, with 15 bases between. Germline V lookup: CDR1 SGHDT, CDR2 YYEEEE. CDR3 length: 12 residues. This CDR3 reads CASSEGTSDQYF. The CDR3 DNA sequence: TGTGCCAGCAGCGAGGGGACGAGCGACCAGTACTTC.

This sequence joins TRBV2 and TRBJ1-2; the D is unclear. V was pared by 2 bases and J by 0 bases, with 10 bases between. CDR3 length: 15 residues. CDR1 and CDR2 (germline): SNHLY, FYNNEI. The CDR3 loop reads CASSETSEANYGYTF. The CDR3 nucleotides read TGTGCCAGCAGTGAAACGTCAGAAGCTAACTATGGCTACACCTTC. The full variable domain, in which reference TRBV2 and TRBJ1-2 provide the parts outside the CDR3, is EPEVTQTPSHQVTQMGQEVILRCVPISNHLYFYWYRQILGQKVEFLVSFYNNEISEKSEIFDDQFSVERPDGSNFTLKIRSTKLEDSAMYFCASSETSEANYGYTFGSGTRLTVV.

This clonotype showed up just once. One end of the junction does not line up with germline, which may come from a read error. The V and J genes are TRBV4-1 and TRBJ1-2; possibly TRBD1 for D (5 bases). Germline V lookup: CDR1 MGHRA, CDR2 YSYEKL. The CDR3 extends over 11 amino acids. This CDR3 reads CANSDSYSYTF. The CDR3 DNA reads TGCGCCAACAGCGACAGCTATAGCTACACCTTC.

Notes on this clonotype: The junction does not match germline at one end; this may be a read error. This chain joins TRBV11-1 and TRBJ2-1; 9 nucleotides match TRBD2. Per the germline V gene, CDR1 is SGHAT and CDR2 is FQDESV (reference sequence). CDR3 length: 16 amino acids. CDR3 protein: CASSYMHSGSSIEQFF. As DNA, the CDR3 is TGTGCCAGCAGCTACATGCATAGCGGGAGTAGCATTGAGCAGTTCTTT.

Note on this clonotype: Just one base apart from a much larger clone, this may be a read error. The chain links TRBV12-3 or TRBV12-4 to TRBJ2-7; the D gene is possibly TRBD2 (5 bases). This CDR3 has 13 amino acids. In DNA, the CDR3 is TGTGTCAGCAGTTTAGCGCAGTGCTACGAGCAGTACTTC. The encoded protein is CVSSLAQCYEQYF.

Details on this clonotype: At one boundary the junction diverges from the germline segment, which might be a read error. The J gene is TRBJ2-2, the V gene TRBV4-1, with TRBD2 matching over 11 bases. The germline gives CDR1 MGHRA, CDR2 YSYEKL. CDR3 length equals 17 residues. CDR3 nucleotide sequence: TGCGCTAGCAGCCGGAAAACTAGCGGGAGAGGGAAGGGGGAGCTGTTTTTT. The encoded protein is CASSRKTSGRGKGELFF.

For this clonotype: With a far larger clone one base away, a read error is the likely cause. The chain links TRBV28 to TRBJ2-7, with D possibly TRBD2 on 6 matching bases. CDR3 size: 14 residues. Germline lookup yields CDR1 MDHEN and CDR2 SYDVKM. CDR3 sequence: CASSFGGSSYDQYF. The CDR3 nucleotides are TGTGCCAGCAGTTTTGGGGGGAGCTCCTACGACCAGTACTTC.

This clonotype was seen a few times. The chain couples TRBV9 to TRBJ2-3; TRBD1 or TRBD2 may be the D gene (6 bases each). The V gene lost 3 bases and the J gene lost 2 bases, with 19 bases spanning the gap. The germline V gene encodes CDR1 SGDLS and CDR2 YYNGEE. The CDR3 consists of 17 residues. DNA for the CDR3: TGTGCCAGCAGCGCGGAGGGGGGCCGGGATTACACAGATACGCAGTATTTT. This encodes CASSAEGGRDYTDTQYF.

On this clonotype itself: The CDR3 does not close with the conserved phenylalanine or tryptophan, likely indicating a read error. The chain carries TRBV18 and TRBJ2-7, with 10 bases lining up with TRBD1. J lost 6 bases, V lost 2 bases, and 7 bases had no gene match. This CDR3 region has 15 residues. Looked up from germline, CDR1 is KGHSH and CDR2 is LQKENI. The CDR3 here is CASSPGQGVFVEQYY. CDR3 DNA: TGTGCCAGCTCACCAGGACAGGGGGTTTTCGTCGAGCAGTACTAC.